The T cell receptor (beta chain) under discussion was sequenced for a study of T cells after yellow fever vaccination. This clonotype was seen a handful of times. Its antigen is undetermined. In making TCR cDNA, 5'RACE template switching added a universal primer site and UMIs to it. TCRdb independently ran MiXCR on the 5' RACE reads; one entry per CDR3 protein. The table has fewer than 450,000 distinct CDR3 sequences, roughly 7.5% seen once; the top ten hold 17%. Notes on the study in general: Reappearance after the booster was seen for most primary-vaccination clones, at 95% to 98% CD4 and 85% to 90% CD8. Although most clonotypes did not, a small share appeared in both CD4 and CD8 compartments.

CDR3 length equals 12 residues. Trimming removed 1 base at V and 6 bases at J, with 7 bases between. Per the germline V gene, CDR1 is LGHNA and CDR2 is YSLEER. The starting material was PBMCs, obtained roughly 47 days after the first yellow fever vaccination. This TCR came from a young man who received the YFV17D yellow fever vaccine. This chain links TRBV4-3 with TRBJ2-7, with D tentatively TRBD1 (5 bases). The CDR3 sequence: CASSQGRGEQYF. The CDR3 DNA reads as TGCGCCAGCAGCCAAGGAAGGGGCGAGCAGTACTTC.